Listed here are 10 T cell receptor beta chains from one sample, sequenced in a study of blood T cell repertoires in COVID-19. Assay used: immunoSEQ multiplex PCR; TCRdb lists only in-frame clones, some missing. The data show more than 120,000 clones, approximately 87% seen once. The sequencing input was peripheral blood. Source of these receptors: a woman aged 50 to 65 with active or convalescent COVID-19.

The chain carries TRBV10-3 and TRBJ2-4; D possibly corresponds to TRBD1 (5 bases). V gave up 3 bases and J gave up 0 bases, with 12 bases separating them. Germline V lookup: CDR1 ENHRY, CDR2 SYGVKD. This CDR3 contains 16 residues. The CDR3 region is CAISDNQGTAKNIQYF. In DNA form, the CDR3 reads TGTGCCATCAGTGATAATCAGGGTACAGCCAAAAACATTCAGTACTTC.

The chain recombines TRBV27 with TRBJ2-1; D call uncertain. The CDR3 is 15 residues long. V was clipped by 2 bases and J by 3 bases, with 11 bases between them. Germline assignment: CDR1 MNHEY and CDR2 SMNVEV (reference sequence). CDR3 in DNA: TGTGCCAGCAGTTTACTCGGTCAGGTCTACAATGAGCAGTTCTTC. Translated, it gives CASSLLGQVYNEQFF.

V usage is TRBV21-1 and J usage is TRBJ1-1. TRBV21-1 is a documented pseudogene. The CDR3 spans 19 residues. As DNA, the CDR3 is TGTGCCAGCAGCACCCCCCGAAGGGACCGCGGAGGGGCGAACACTGAAGCTTTCTTT. Residues: CASSTPRRDRGGANTEAFF.

This chain joins TRBV4-3 and TRBJ2-1, with D maybe TRBD2 (6 bases). The CDR3 extends over 15 amino acids. Trimming shortened V by 3 bases and J by 0 bases, and 9 bases separated the two germline ends. CDR1 is LGHNA, CDR2 YSLEER, per germline. This CDR3 reads CASSHGGSSYNEQFF. For the CDR3, the DNA is TGCGCCAGCAGCCACGGGGGTAGCTCCTACAATGAGCAGTTCTTC.

This clone was counted once. J is TRBJ2-5 and V is TRBV30, with D perhaps TRBD2 (6 bases). Between the trimmed V and J ends, which lost 0 bases and 7 bases, there was a span of 15 bases. CDR3 length: 14 residues. CDR1 is GTSNPN and CDR2 is SVGIG in the germline V gene (reference sequence). The CDR3 region has the DNA TGTGCCTGGAGTGTTACTAGCTGGATGGCGACCCAGTACTTC. As protein: CAWSVTSWMATQYF. Supplemented by reference TRBV30 and TRBJ2-5, the full variable domain reads SQTIHQWPATLVQPVGSPLSLECTVEGTSNPNLYWYRQAAGRGLQLLFYSVGIGQISSEVPQNLSASRPQDRQFILSSKKLLLSDSGFYLCAWSVTSWMATQYFGPGTRLLVL.

V and J are TRBV7-2 and TRBJ2-5, with D tentatively TRBD2 (6 bases). From germline, CDR1 is SGHTA and CDR2 FQGNSA. The length of the CDR3 is 16 residues. Trimming cost V 5 bases and J 5 bases, with 21 bases left between them. The CDR3 loop is CASSTSLLVGTETQYF. The CDR3 region has the DNA TGTGCCAGCAGCACCAGCTTACTAGTGGGGACTGAGACCCAGTACTTC.

This clone occurred once. The chain carries TRBV7-2 and TRBJ1-2; 9 bases are a match to TRBD1. Germline loops: CDR1 SGHTA, CDR2 FQGNSA. The CDR3 loop spans 16 amino acids. V was clipped by 2 bases and J by 6 bases; unmatched bases: 10. In DNA form, the CDR3 reads TGTGCCAGCAGCTTATTGGCCGGGACAGGGCTCGATGGCTACACCTTC. This gives the protein CASSLLAGTGLDGYTF.

A single count supports this clone. The CDR3 DNA is TGCAGCGGGAGGGAGGGGAGTGAGCAGTTCTTC. Translating it yields CSGREGSEQFF. The rearrangement links TRBV29-1 to TRBJ2-1, with TRBD2 identical over 7 bases. The J segment lost 9 bases and the V segment lost 7 bases, leaving 6 bases of the junction unmatched. The CDR3 is made up of 11 amino acids. Germline V gene data show CDR1 as SQVTM and CDR2 as ANQGSEA.

A single count supports this clone. V usage is TRBV18 and J usage is TRBJ1-3; D ambiguous. Trimming took 0 bases from V and 0 from J, leaving 18 bases between them. This CDR3 contains 19 residues. Looked up from germline, CDR1 is KGHSH and CDR2 is LQKENI. In DNA form, the CDR3 reads TGTGCCAGCTCACCACCGGGAGGACCAGGTGTTAGCTCTGGAAACACCATATATTTT. Its protein is CASSPPGGPGVSSGNTIYF.

The gene calls are TRBV24-1 and TRBJ2-1; 9 positions agree with TRBD2. This CDR3 region has 14 residues. CDR1 KGHDR and CDR2 SFDVKD come from the germline V gene. V was pared by 5 bases and J by 6 bases, with 4 bases of the junction left unmatched. CDR3 in DNA: TGTGCCACCAGTGTCTCTAGCGGGATCAATGAGCAGTTCTTC. Translating it yields CATSVSSGINEQFF.